The clone carrying this TCR beta chain was seen only a few times. Antigen: not known. This specimen belongs to a study of T cell repertoires in cytomegalovirus infection. Study-wide results and limits: HLA-C-restricted CMV-specific TCR beta clonotypes were dominant in the ex vivo response. Of the TCR beta families, the public ones yielded a cumulative frequency that identified carriers of CMV plus the relevant HLA.

TCRdb used MiXCR to reprocess the reads, holding one entry per CDR3 protein. The sample contains roughly 340,000 distinct CDR3 sequences, 25% to 35% of which appear only once. The starting material was cultured PBMCs, obtained from culture after CMV antigen stimulation. This sequence originates from a human donor in good health (CMV status not recorded). Some clones in this sample may be carry-over from other donors' samples.

CDR3 sequence reads: CASSQGQGAGNSPLHF. CDR3 nucleotides: TGTGCCAGCAGTCAGGGACAGGGGGCCGGGAATTCACCCCTCCACTTT. The chain carries TRBV6-1 and TRBJ1-6, with TRBD1 identical over 12 bases. This CDR3 region has 16 residues. Trimming cost V 5 bases and J 7 bases; bases outside gene matches: 6. CDR1 is MNHNS, CDR2 SASEGT, per germline.